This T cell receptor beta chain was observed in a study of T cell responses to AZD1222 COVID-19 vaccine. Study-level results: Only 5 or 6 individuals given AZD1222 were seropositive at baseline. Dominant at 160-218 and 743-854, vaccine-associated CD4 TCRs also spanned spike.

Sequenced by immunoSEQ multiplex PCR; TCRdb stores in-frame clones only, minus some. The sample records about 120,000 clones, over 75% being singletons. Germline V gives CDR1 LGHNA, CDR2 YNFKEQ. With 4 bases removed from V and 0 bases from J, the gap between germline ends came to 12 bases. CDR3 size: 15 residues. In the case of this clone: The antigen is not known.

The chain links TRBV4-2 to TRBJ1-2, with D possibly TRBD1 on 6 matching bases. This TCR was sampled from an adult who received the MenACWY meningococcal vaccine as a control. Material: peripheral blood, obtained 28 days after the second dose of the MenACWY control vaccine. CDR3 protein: CASSRRDTSNYGYTF. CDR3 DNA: TGTGCCAGCAGCCGAAGGGACACATCTAACTATGGCTACACCTTC.